A single sample is the source of the 21 T cell receptor beta chains below, sequenced in a study of metastatic and nonmetastatic thyroid tumors. All patients were untreated before thyroid surgery. With MiXCR, TCRdb reprocessed the PCR reads. The sample consists of about 93,000 clones, about 13% of them appearing once. Sequencing was done on a sample of blood. The receptor source for this set is a female donor with papillary thyroid cancer or a benign thyroid nodule (not recorded which). Some clones in this sample may be carry-over from other donors' samples.

V is TRBV27 and J is TRBJ1-5; D call uncertain. The CDR3 runs 13 residues. The germline V gene encodes CDR1 MNHEY and CDR2 SMNVEV (reference sequence). V lost 5 bases and J 6 bases, leaving 11 bases between the germline ends. The CDR3 nucleotides read TGTGCCAGCAGTCCAGTTTGGGGTCAGCCCCAGCATTTT. Translation gives CASSPVWGQPQHF.

The table lists this clone with a few counts. The chain combines TRBV12-5 with TRBJ2-2; D possibly corresponds to TRBD2 (5 bases). The CDR3 spans 16 residues. CDR1 LGHNT and CDR2 FRNRAP come from the germline V gene. V dropped 0 bases and J dropped 7 bases, with 15 bases sitting between them. The CDR3 DNA reads as TGTGCTAGTGGTTTGGTACTTGAGATGGCGGGCGGGGAGCTGTTTTTT. As protein: CASGLVLEMAGGELFF.

Notes on this clone: A junction boundary mismatches the germline segment, possibly from a read error. The J gene is TRBJ1-1, the V gene TRBV28; unclear D gene. The CDR3 extends over 15 amino acids. Looked up from germline, CDR1 is MDHEN and CDR2 is SYDVKM. The CDR3: CAISSPIRMNTEAFF. The CDR3 DNA reads TGTGCCATCAGTTCCCCAATTCGGATGAACACTGAAGCTTTCTTT.

This clone has a handful of counts. The V gene is TRBV10-3, the J gene TRBJ1-2; D gene uncertain. Trimming removed 7 bases at V and 7 bases at J, with 13 bases between. The germline V gene has CDR1 ENHRY and CDR2 SYGVKD. The CDR3 spans 12 residues. The CDR3 region is CAIMTTGSGYTF. For the CDR3, the DNA is TGTGCCATCATGACTACCGGGAGTGGCTACACCTTC.

This clone was recorded at least ten times. The rearrangement uses TRBV30 and TRBJ2-3; 7 bases line up with TRBD1. CDR3 size: 13 residues. Per germline, CDR1 GTSNPN and CDR2 SVGIG (reference sequence). Trimming removed 5 bases from V and 4 bases from J; junction bases left unmatched: 6. The CDR3 reads CAWGQVRADTQYF. The CDR3 DNA reads as TGTGCCTGGGGACAGGTGAGAGCAGATACGCAGTATTTT. Based on the CDR3 plus reference TRBV30 and TRBJ2-3, the full variable domain is SQTIHQWPATLVQPVGSPLSLECTVEGTSNPNLYWYRQAAGRGLQLLFYSVGIGQISSEVPQNLSASRPQDRQFILSSKKLLLSDSGFYLCAWGQVRADTQYFGPGTRLTVL.

In its sample, this clone was seen many times. The chain is built from TRBV29-1 and TRBJ2-3; 7 bases are a match to TRBD1. CDR1 is SQVTM, CDR2 ANQGSEA, per germline. The CDR3 has 13 residues. V was clipped by 7 bases and J by 8 bases; unmatched bases: 12. The CDR3 nucleotides are TGCAGCGCTAGGGACAGCTTCGCCGCTACGCAGTATTTT. Translated: CSARDSFAATQYF.

About this clone: The junction departs from germline at one end; a sequencing error may be responsible. The gene calls are TRBV18 and TRBJ2-3, with 13 positions matching TRBD2. The CDR3 totals 16 residues. CDR1 KGHSH and CDR2 LQKENI come from the germline V gene. CDR3 protein: CASSLRTSGGTDTQYF. CDR3 DNA sequence: TGTGCCAGCTCACTAAGGACTAGCGGGGGTACAGATACACAGTATTTT. Combining the CDR3 with reference TRBV18 and TRBJ2-3 gives the whole variable domain NAGVMQNPRHLVRRRGQEARLRCSPMKGHSHVYWYRQLPEEGLKFMVYLQKENIIDESGMPKERFSAEFPKEGPSILRIQQVVRGDSAAYFCASSLRTSGGTDTQYFGPGTRLTVL.

In its sample, this clone was seen many times. V usage is TRBV5-1 and J usage is TRBJ2-4; 7 positions match TRBD2. The germline V gene has CDR1 SGHRS and CDR2 YFSETQ. The CDR3 length is 12 residues. V lost 3 bases to trimming and J lost 8 bases; unmatched junction nucleotides: 2. The CDR3 DNA is TGCGCCAGCAGCTACCGGGGGGACATTCAGTACTTC. Translating gives CASSYRGDIQYF.

This clone was detected ten times or more. This same CDR3 is encoded by further DNA sequences in the sample. The chain joins TRBV18 to TRBJ2-3, with 12 bases that match TRBD2. The V gene end was trimmed by 1 base and the J gene end by 3 bases; junction bases not matched to a gene: 5. From germline, CDR1 is KGHSH and CDR2 LQKENI. The CDR3 has 17 amino acids. The DNA of the CDR3 is TGTGCCAGCTCACCACGGGCTAGCGGGAGGGCAACAGATACGCAGTATTTT. Protein sequence: CASSPRASGRATDTQYF.

This clone was recorded a few times. This chain links TRBV6-1 with TRBJ1-2; no firm D call. Germline values: CDR1 MNHNS, CDR2 SASEGT. The V end was cut by 7 bases, the J end by 5 bases, with 20 bases between. This CDR3 has 15 amino acids. CDR3 protein: CASIKSGPPTYGYTF. DNA for the CDR3: TGTGCCAGCATAAAAAGTGGGCCACCCACTTATGGCTACACCTTC.

This clone showed up many times. The genes are TRBV20-1 and TRBJ2-7; 7 bases agree with TRBD2. V trimming: 1 base; J trimming: 7 bases; junction bases outside the gene matches: 16. There are 16 residues in the CDR3. Germline V gene lookup returns CDR1 DFQATT and CDR2 SNEGSKA (reference sequence). The CDR3, as DNA: TGCAGTGCTAGAGGGACGGGACTACTAATTCTGGGAGAGCAGTACTTC. Its translation is CSARGTGLLILGEQYF.

Ten or more counts support this clone. The genes are TRBV28 and TRBJ2-3; D is unresolved. Trimming left V 6 bases short and J 1 base short, with 2 bases between. The V gene's germline CDR1 is MDHEN and CDR2 SYDVKM. This CDR3 region has 11 residues. The CDR3 DNA sequence: TGTGCCAGCAGGGGCACAGATACGCAGTATTTT. It yields the protein CASRGTDTQYF. The variable domain in full, completed from reference TRBV28 and TRBJ2-3, reads DVKVTQSSRYLVKRTGEKVFLECVQDMDHENMFWYRQDPGLGLRLIYFSYDVKMKEKGDIPEGYSVSREKKERFSLILESASTNQTSMYLCASRGTDTQYFGPGTRLTVL.

As for this clone: This may stem from a read error, because a much larger clone lies one nucleotide away. The chain combines TRBV20-1 with TRBJ2-1; possibly TRBD1 for D (6 bases). The germline V gene encodes CDR1 DFQATT and CDR2 SNEGSKA (reference sequence). V lost 0 bases and J 8 bases, leaving 20 bases between the germline ends. The CDR3 runs to 16 residues. CDR3 coding DNA: TGCAGTGCTAGAGATTGGCTGGGACATGGGGCTGATGAGCAGTTCTTC. Its translation: CSARDWLGHGADEQFF.

This clone was detected many times. This chain links TRBV4-2 with TRBJ2-1, with D hard to call. From germline, CDR1 is LGHNA and CDR2 YNFKEQ. Trimming stripped 0 bases from V and 10 bases from J, with 10 bases between. CDR3 length: 13 amino acids. CDR3 amino acids: CASSQERRQEQFF. The CDR3 DNA sequence: TGTGCCAGCAGCCAAGAGCGACGTCAAGAGCAGTTCTTC.

This rearrangement joins TRBV28 to TRBJ1-5; D is undetermined. The CDR3 is made up of 12 amino acids. Between the trimmed V and J ends, which lost 7 bases and 6 bases, there was a span of 10 bases. Germline assignment: CDR1 MDHEN and CDR2 SYDVKM. CDR3 coding DNA: TGTGCCAGCATTCCCAGGTTTCAGCCCCAGCATTTT. Its protein product is CASIPRFQPQHF.

This clone was seen ten or more times. This rearrangement joins TRBV4-1 to TRBJ1-2; 10 nucleotides align to TRBD1. The CDR3 spans 17 residues. V shed 1 base, J shed 4 bases, and the junction held 9 bases outside the gene matches. CDR1 is MGHRA, CDR2 YSYEKL, per germline. DNA of the CDR3: TGCGCCAGCAGCCAAGCGGGACAGGGGTCAGTAGGCTATGGCTACACCTTC. Residues: CASSQAGQGSVGYGYTF.

In this sample, this clone turned up many times. The CDR3 sequence: CASSLEGSLGANVLTF. CDR3 bases: TGTGCCAGCAGCTTGGAGGGTTCACTAGGGGCCAACGTCCTGACTTTC. V is TRBV5-6 and J is TRBJ2-6; the D is unclear. V dropped 0 bases and J dropped 4 bases, with 11 bases sitting between them. The germline gives CDR1 SGHDT, CDR2 YYEEEE. CDR3 length: 16 amino acids.

In its sample, this clone was seen many times. This chain links TRBV24-1 with TRBJ2-7; D ambiguous. This CDR3 comprises 13 residues. Per germline, CDR1 KGHDR and CDR2 SFDVKD. Trimming removed 5 bases at V and 3 bases at J, with 10 bases between. Written as DNA, the CDR3 is TGTGCCACCAGTGTTGATACGGGCTACGAGCAGTACTTC. Translating it yields CATSVDTGYEQYF.

This clone was detected only a few times. The rearrangement joins TRBV19 to TRBJ1-5, with TRBD1 matching over 7 bases. With 4 bases clipped from V and 6 bases from J, the junction kept 3 bases outside the gene matches. The CDR3 totals 13 residues. CDR1 and CDR2 (germline): LNHDA, SQIVND (reference sequence). In DNA, the CDR3 is TGTGCCAGTAGTAAAGGGGGCGGTCAGCCCCAGCATTTT. The encoded protein is CASSKGGGQPQHF.

The chain has TRBV7-2 and TRBJ2-1; TRBD1 aligns across 7 bases. CDR3 length: 14 residues. V shed 4 bases, J shed 7 bases, and the junction held 7 bases outside the gene matches. CDR1 and CDR2 (germline): SGHTA, FQGNSA. CDR3: CASSSRTGQNEQFF. The CDR3 nucleotides are TGTGCCAGCAGCTCCCGGACAGGCCAAAATGAGCAGTTCTTC.

This clone showed up just a few times. The identical CDR3 is also encoded by other nucleotide sequences in the sample. The rearrangement uses TRBV9 and TRBJ2-5, with 10 nucleotides matching TRBD1. The CDR3 loop spans 15 amino acids. V gave up 2 bases and J gave up 5 bases; unmatched junction bases: 6. The germline gives CDR1 SGDLS, CDR2 YYNGEE. The CDR3 region has the DNA TGTGCCAGCAGCGTGGTGACAGGGGGCGCGGAGACCCAGTACTTC. Translating gives CASSVVTGGAETQYF. Combining the CDR3 with reference TRBV9 and TRBJ2-5 gives the whole variable domain DSGVTQTPKHLITATGQRVTLRCSPRSGDLSVYWYQQSLDQGLQFLIQYYNGEERAKGNILERFSAQQFPDLHSELNLSSLELGDSALYFCASSVVTGGAETQYFGPGTRLLVL.